The clone carrying this TCR beta chain was observed a single time. Its antigen is as yet unknown. Individual TCR cDNA molecules each bore their own unique molecular identifier. TCRdb re-analysed the 5' RACE reads in MiXCR, keeping a single row per CDR3 protein. The sample records 2,500 to 3,000 distinct CDR3 sequences, 8% being singletons. The time point is: sample taken at primary tumor resection. Samples came from some 71 TRACERx patients with untreated early-stage lung cancer. No cell sorting; template was whole RNA from tumor, lung tissue or PBMC. CDR1 is SGHTA, CDR2 FQGNSA, per germline. This CDR3 is 15 amino acids long. V shed 3 bases, J shed 6 bases, and the junction held 9 bases outside the gene matches. The sample is drawn from a study of spatial heterogeneity in lung cancer. About the study: The study found that TCR transcript counts in tumor regions correlated strongly with a matched bulk RNA-seq T cell module score.

Whole-study results and caveats: Within tumors, counts of expanded alpha and beta TCRs tracked tumor mutation counts.

The receptor was derived from a male donor with early-stage non-small cell lung cancer. This specimen consisted of lung tumor tissue, obtained at surgery. V is TRBV7-2 and J is TRBJ2-3, with 7 positions matching TRBD2. Here the CDR3 reads CASSFAGEPGDTQYF. CDR3 bases: TGTGCCAGCAGCTTCGCGGGAGAGCCTGGGGATACGCAGTATTTT.